This entry lists 32 T cell receptor beta chains sequenced from one sample in a study of regulatory T cells in long-lasting Graves disease. Stated time point: newly diagnosed GD, antithyroid drugs for less than 3 months. PBMCs were the source of the RNA used for TCR sequencing. With iRepertoire HTBI primers and Arm-PCR of CDR3 regions, TCR beta libraries were built. TCRdb called the multiplex PCR reads again in MiXCR, with one record for every CDR3 protein. This sample has 620,000 or so distinct CDR3 sequences; 16% occur once, and the top ten carry about 18%. This sample was also put to use in a study of T cells in Graves' hyperthyroidism and ophthalmopathy.

Sequenced material: peripheral blood mononuclear cells (PBMCs), taken at new diagnosis, from a patient treated with antithyroid drugs. These receptor sequences come from a woman under 40 with Graves disease.

A single count supports this clonotype. The chain carries TRBV5-6 and TRBJ1-2; 7 bases map to TRBD1. The length of the CDR3 is 15 residues. After removal of 4 bases from V and 7 bases from J, the junction contained 13 bases not matched to a gene. The germline CDR1 and CDR2 sequences are SGHDT and YYEEEE. The CDR3 loop reads CASSPWEGALRGYTF. The CDR3 bases are TGTGCCAGCAGCCCCTGGGAGGGGGCCCTTCGTGGCTACACCTTC.

This clonotype was counted between two and nine times. The chain has TRBV6-5 and TRBJ1-1, with D uncertain. Germline V CDR1 and CDR2: MNHEY, SVGAGI. The CDR3 totals 14 residues. Trimming took 2 bases from V and 3 from J, leaving 10 bases between them. The chain's CDR3 is CASSYGEWDTEAFF. The CDR3 nucleotides read TGTGCCAGCAGTTACGGAGAGTGGGACACTGAAGCTTTCTTT.

This clonotype has a count of ten or more. The chain recombines TRBV7-9 with TRBJ1-2; TRBD1 is a possible D gene (5 bases). Germline CDR1 reads SEHNR; CDR2 reads FQNEAQ (reference sequence). CDR3 length equals 14 residues. Trimming stripped 5 bases from V and 5 bases from J, with 15 bases between. CDR3 sequence (DNA): TGTGCCAGCAGCCCATCCGGGGCAAGATATGGCTACACCTTC. Its protein is CASSPSGARYGYTF. The full variable domain, completed using reference TRBV7-9 and TRBJ1-2, is DTGVSQNPRHKITKRGQNVTFRCDPISEHNRLYWYRQTLGQGPEFLTYFQNEAQLEKSRLLSDRFSAERPKGSFSTLEIQRTEQGDSAMYLCASSPSGARYGYTFGSGTRLTVV.

About this clonotype itself: An end of the junction differs from the germline gene, which may be a read error. This chain uses TRBV6-1 with TRBJ1-3, with no clear D. The germline V gene encodes CDR1 MNHNS and CDR2 SASEGT. This CDR3 is built from 14 residues. CDR3 region: CASTRGSPGNTIYF. The CDR3 bases are TGTGCCAGCACCCGGGGATCACCTGGGAACACCATATATTTT.

This clonotype was seen repeatedly, ten times or more. The chain is built from TRBV27 and TRBJ1-1; 7 bases agree with TRBD1. The CDR3 length is 20 residues. V lost 3 bases to trimming and J lost 0 bases; unmatched junction nucleotides: 19. The V gene's germline CDR1 is MNHEY and CDR2 SMNVEV (reference sequence). In nucleotides, the CDR3 is TGTGCCAGCAGTTTTTTTGCATGGTCGGGGGGGACAGAAATGAACACTGAAGCTTTCTTT. Protein sequence: CASSFFAWSGGTEMNTEAFF.

This clonotype was observed at least ten times. The V and J genes are TRBV28 and TRBJ1-2; D is ambiguous. V was shortened by 4 bases and J by 7 bases, with 13 bases between the two germline ends. Looked up from germline, CDR1 is MDHEN and CDR2 is SYDVKM. The CDR3 has 13 amino acids. DNA of the CDR3: TGTGCCAGCAGTTACTGGGAACGGGGTGGCTACACCTTC. Its translation: CASSYWERGGYTF.

The J gene is TRBJ2-3, the V gene TRBV3-1; D possibly matches TRBD1 or TRBD2 (5 bases each). Germline CDR1 LGHDT, CDR2 YNNKEL (reference sequence). Trimming left V 6 bases short and J 4 bases short, with 20 bases between. The CDR3 spans 16 residues. CDR3 residues: CASRQHSGYGADTQYF. In DNA form, the CDR3 reads TGTGCCAGCAGGCAACATTCAGGGTACGGGGCAGATACGCAGTATTTT.

The chain is built from TRBV20-1 and TRBJ2-1; 8 positions match TRBD2. In germline, CDR1 is DFQATT, CDR2 SNEGSKA (reference sequence). The CDR3 length is 16 residues. J gave up 0 bases and V 2 bases, and 6 bases lay outside the gene matches. CDR3 coding DNA: TGCAGTGCTAGATCCGAGAGCGGGAGCTCCTACAATGAGCAGTTCTTC. It yields the protein CSARSESGSSYNEQFF.

V is TRBV4-1 and J is TRBJ1-2, with D perhaps TRBD1 (5 bases). The germline V gene has CDR1 MGHRA and CDR2 YSYEKL. Trimming cost V 5 bases and J 5 bases, with 15 bases left between them. This CDR3 has 14 amino acids. DNA of the CDR3: TGCGCCAGCAGCAGAGGCAGGACACTATATGGCTACACCTTC. Translation: CASSRGRTLYGYTF.

The chain uses TRBV12-3 or TRBV12-4 and TRBJ2-2; no firm D call. V lost 2 bases, J lost 6 bases, and 7 bases lay in between. The CDR3 length is 13 residues. CDR3 region: CASSLYLPGELFF. CDR3 in DNA: TGTGCCAGCAGTTTATATCTGCCCGGGGAGCTGTTTTTT.

The sample holds many counts of this clonotype. The genes are TRBV12-3 or TRBV12-4 and TRBJ1-4; D gene ambiguous. This CDR3 has 13 amino acids. Trimming shortened V by 4 bases and J by 8 bases, and 11 bases separated the two germline ends. In DNA form, the CDR3 reads TGTGCCAGCAGTTCTGGTGGGCACGAAAAACTGTTTTTT. Amino acid sequence: CASSSGGHEKLFF.

This clonotype has ten or more counts. The genes are TRBV11-2 and TRBJ2-3; D not certain. The CDR3 contains 16 residues. Trimming took off 2 bases at V and 0 bases at J, with 12 bases between the two ends. CDR1 is SGHAT, CDR2 FQNNGV, per germline. This CDR3 is CASSLKGGPSTDTQYF. CDR3 sequence (DNA): TGTGCCAGCAGCTTAAAAGGCGGTCCTAGCACAGATACGCAGTATTTT.

This chain uses TRBV9 with TRBJ2-1; the match to TRBD2 covers 13 bases. This CDR3 spans 20 amino acids. CDR1 and CDR2 (germline): SGDLS, YYNGEE. The ends lost 0 bases at V and 0 bases at J; junction bases unmatched: 9. CDR3 residues: CASSVAWRTSGRGSYNEQFF. CDR3 nucleotide sequence: TGTGCCAGCAGCGTAGCTTGGAGGACTAGCGGGAGAGGCTCCTACAATGAGCAGTTCTTC.

This clonotype was detected ten times or more. The CDR3 DNA follows: TGTGCCAGCAGATCGGACAGGCTCATGGGCACTGAAGCTTTCTTT. Translating it yields CASRSDRLMGTEAFF. The chain is built from TRBV2 and TRBJ1-1; 7 nucleotides agree with TRBD1. J was trimmed by 4 bases and V by 6 bases; bases with no gene match: 11. CDR1 is SNHLY and CDR2 is FYNNEI in the germline V gene. CDR3 length: 15 amino acids.

The chain joins TRBV29-1 to TRBJ1-1; no reliable D call. The CDR3 spans 13 residues. Germline lookup yields CDR1 SQVTM and CDR2 ANQGSEA. With 1 base removed from V and 0 bases from J, the gap between germline ends came to 6 bases. The CDR3 is CSVEARLNTEAFF. CDR3 bases: TGCAGCGTTGAAGCCAGGTTGAACACTGAAGCTTTCTTT.

This clonotype was counted once. V and J are TRBV27 and TRBJ1-5, with 7 bases fitting TRBD1. Germline V CDR1 and CDR2: MNHEY, SMNVEV (reference sequence). V gave up 6 bases and J gave up 4 bases; unmatched junction bases: 6. This CDR3 region has 14 residues. The CDR3 here is CASRGATGNQPQHF. CDR3 DNA sequence: TGTGCCAGCAGGGGCGCGACAGGGAATCAGCCCCAGCATTTT.

This clonotype has ten or more counts. Sequence at one end of the junction differs from germline and may be a read error. V and J are TRBV5-1 and TRBJ1-5, with a tentative D call TRBD1 (5 bases). Germline lookup yields CDR1 SGHRS and CDR2 YFSETQ. This CDR3 has 15 residues. The CDR3 reads CASSPDNQSNQPQHF. The CDR3 DNA follows: TGTGCCAGCAGCCCGGACAACCAAAGCAATCAGCCCCAGCATTTT.

The table lists this clonotype with many counts. One end of the junction does not line up with germline, which may come from a read error. This rearrangement joins TRBV7-2 to TRBJ2-3; 13 positions match TRBD2. The CDR3 is made up of 15 amino acids. Germline-derived CDR1 and CDR2 are SGHTA and FQGNSA. The CDR3 DNA reads TGTGCCGGCAGCCCTGAACTAGCGGGAGGGAATACGCAGTATTTT. Protein product: CAGSPELAGGNTQYF. The whole variable domain, filled in from reference TRBV7-2 and TRBJ2-3, reads GAGVSQSPSNKVTEKGKDVELRCDPISGHTALYWYRQSLGQGLEFLIYFQGNSAPDKSGLPSDRFSAERTGGSVSTLTIQRTQQEDSAVYLCAGSPELAGGNTQYFGPGTRLTVL.

This clonotype showed up many times. For the CDR3, the DNA is TGCGCCAGCAGCTTGGCCGCGGAGCTCAACTATGGCTACACCTTC. It specifies CASSLAAELNYGYTF. The chain joins TRBV5-1 to TRBJ1-2; D remains ambiguous. This CDR3 has 15 amino acids. V gave up 0 bases and J gave up 2 bases, with 11 bases separating them. The germline CDR1 and CDR2 sequences are SGHRS and YFSETQ.

The genes are TRBV19 and TRBJ1-5; D is ambiguous. Germline CDR1 reads LNHDA; CDR2 reads SQIVND (reference sequence). Trimming removed 4 bases at V and 0 bases at J, with 4 bases between. This CDR3 has 13 residues. CDR3 coding DNA: TGTGCCAGTAGTACCCTTAGCAATCAGCCCCAGCATTTT. This translates into CASSTLSNQPQHF. Full variable domain (outside the CDR3, taken from reference TRBV19 and TRBJ1-5): DGGITQSPKYLFRKEGQNVTLSCEQNLNHDAMYWYRQDPGQGLRLIYYSQIVNDFQKGDIAEGYSVSREKKESFPLTVTSAQKNPTAFYLCASSTLSNQPQHFGDGTRLSIL.

The rearrangement joins TRBV28 to TRBJ1-3; 7 nucleotides match TRBD1. The CDR3 runs 15 residues. Germline CDR1 MDHEN, CDR2 SYDVKM. V shed 5 bases, J shed 1 base, and the junction held 5 bases outside the gene matches. CDR3 amino acids: CASSPNRGSGNTIYF. The CDR3 coding sequence is TGTGCCAGCAGTCCCAACAGGGGTTCTGGAAACACCATATATTTT.

V and J are TRBV5-1 and TRBJ1-3; D ambiguous. Trimming cost V 0 bases and J 4 bases, with 8 bases left between them. The germline gives CDR1 SGHRS, CDR2 YFSETQ. This CDR3 has 14 residues. CDR3 sequence reads: CASSLEFGGNTIYF. Here the CDR3 DNA reads TGCGCCAGCAGCTTGGAGTTCGGGGGAAACACCATATATTTT.

The sample holds a few counts of this clonotype. The chain couples TRBV6-1 to TRBJ2-2, with TRBD1 identical over 7 bases. Unmatched junction bases numbered 2, after V lost 6 bases and J lost 1 base. Germline assignment: CDR1 MNHNS and CDR2 SASEGT. The CDR3 is 14 residues long. The CDR3 DNA is TGTGCCAGCAGGAGACAGGGGAACACCGGGGAGCTGTTTTTT. Translation gives CASRRQGNTGELFF.

As concerns this clonotype: Given a much more abundant clone one base away, this may be a read error. The chain employs TRBV5-1 and TRBJ2-2; D may be TRBD2 (6 bases). CDR1 SGHRS and CDR2 YFSETQ come from the germline V gene. The CDR3 length is 16 residues. The CDR3, as DNA: TGCGCCAGCAGCGCCCTCAGGGAGGCGAACACCGGGGAGCCGTTTTTT. Translating gives CASSALREANTGEPFF.

This clonotype has only a few counts. A much larger clone lies a single base off, so this may be a read error. The chain joins TRBV6-9 to TRBJ2-5; D may be TRBD1 or TRBD2 (6 bases each). Germline CDR1 is MNHGY and CDR2 is SVAAGI. The CDR3 sequence is 14 residues long. Trimming took 3 bases from V and 4 from J, leaving 12 bases between them. The CDR3 DNA follows: TGTGCCAGCAGTTACCGGGGGCCGGGAGAGACCCAGTACTTC. Translating gives CASSYRGPGETQYF.

The rearrangement links TRBV10-3 to TRBJ2-1; D is ambiguous. The CDR3 contains 14 residues. Germline CDR1 reads ENHRY; CDR2 reads SYGVKD. V lost 6 bases, J lost 3 bases, and 12 bases lay in between. CDR3 sequence (DNA): TGTGCCATCAGCACTCCCCCAGGCTACAATGAGCAGTTCTTC. Translated: CAISTPPGYNEQFF.

This clonotype appeared a few times. The chain carries TRBV7-9 and TRBJ2-1; D call uncertain. Between the trimmed V and J ends, which lost 8 bases and 5 bases, there was a span of 16 bases. The germline V gene has CDR1 SEHNR and CDR2 FQNEAQ (reference sequence). CDR3 length: 14 amino acids. The CDR3 DNA sequence: TGTGCCAGCCAAAAGGACCAATCCCACAATGAGCAGTTCTTC. It yields the protein CASQKDQSHNEQFF.

The rearrangement links TRBV6-1 to TRBJ1-2; 11 nucleotides align to TRBD1. Germline lookup yields CDR1 MNHNS and CDR2 SASEGT. The CDR3 loop spans 16 amino acids. Germline trimming cut 8 bases from V and 4 bases from J; bases unmatched to any gene: 12. CDR3 sequence reads: CASAHSLGQGAYGYTF. The CDR3 nucleotides are TGTGCCAGCGCTCATTCGCTCGGACAGGGGGCCTATGGCTACACCTTC.

In this sample, this clonotype turned up many times. CDR3 sequence: CASSVTGIAKNIQYF. DNA for the CDR3: TGTGCCAGCAGTGTTACAGGGATAGCCAAAAACATTCAGTACTTC. The chain has TRBV28 and TRBJ2-4; possibly TRBD1 for D (6 bases). Trimming stripped 5 bases from V and 0 bases from J, with 11 bases between. This CDR3 region has 15 residues. Germline CDR1 is MDHEN and CDR2 is SYDVKM.

In its sample, this clonotype was seen a few times. The V and J genes are TRBV30 and TRBJ2-2; D is unclear. The germline V gene has CDR1 GTSNPN and CDR2 SVGIG (reference sequence). Trimming took off 5 bases at V and 7 bases at J, with 14 bases between the two ends. The CDR3 runs 13 residues. CDR3 nucleotide sequence: TGTGCCTGGCAAGGAGAAGGCCGCGGGGAGCTGTTTTTT. Translated, it gives CAWQGEGRGELFF.

This clonotype showed up many times. The chain combines TRBV30 with TRBJ1-2; D gene uncertain. Germline V gene data show CDR1 as GTSNPN and CDR2 as SVGIG (reference sequence). Trimming removed 4 bases from V and 4 bases from J, with 16 bases in between. The CDR3 is made up of 14 amino acids. As DNA, the CDR3 is TGTGCCTGGATTCCTGTAGGCATGCGCTATGGCTACACCTTC. It specifies CAWIPVGMRYGYTF.

This clonotype was counted many times. The chain combines TRBV28 with TRBJ2-4; D is unclear. V was clipped by 3 bases and J by 0 bases, with 3 bases between them. CDR1 is MDHEN, CDR2 SYDVKM, per germline. There are 13 residues in the CDR3. DNA of the CDR3: TGTGCCAGCAGTTTTGGAGCCAAAAACATTCAGTACTTC. Encoded protein: CASSFGAKNIQYF. Supplemented by reference TRBV28 and TRBJ2-4, the full variable domain reads DVKVTQSSRYLVKRTGEKVFLECVQDMDHENMFWYRQDPGLGLRLIYFSYDVKMKEKGDIPEGYSVSREKKERFSLILESASTNQTSMYLCASSFGAKNIQYFGAGTRLSVL.